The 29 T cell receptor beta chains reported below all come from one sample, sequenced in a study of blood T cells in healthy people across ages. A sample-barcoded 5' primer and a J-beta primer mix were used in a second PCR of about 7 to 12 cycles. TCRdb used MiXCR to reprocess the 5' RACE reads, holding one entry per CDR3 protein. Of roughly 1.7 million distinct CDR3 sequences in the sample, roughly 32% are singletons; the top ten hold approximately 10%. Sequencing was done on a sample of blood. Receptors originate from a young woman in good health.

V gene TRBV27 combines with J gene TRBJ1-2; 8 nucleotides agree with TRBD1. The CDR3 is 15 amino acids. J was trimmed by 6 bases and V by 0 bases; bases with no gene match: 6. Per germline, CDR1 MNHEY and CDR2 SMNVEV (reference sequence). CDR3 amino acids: CASSLSPQGADGYTF. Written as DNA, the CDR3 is TGTGCCAGCAGTTTATCCCCTCAGGGGGCGGATGGCTACACCTTC.

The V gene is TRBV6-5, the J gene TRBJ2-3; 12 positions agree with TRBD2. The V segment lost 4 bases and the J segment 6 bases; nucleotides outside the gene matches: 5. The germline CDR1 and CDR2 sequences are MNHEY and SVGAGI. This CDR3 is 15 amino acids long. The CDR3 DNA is TGTGCCAGCAGTTCGACTAGCGGGAGTCCGGATACGCAGTATTTT. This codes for CASSSTSGSPDTQYF.

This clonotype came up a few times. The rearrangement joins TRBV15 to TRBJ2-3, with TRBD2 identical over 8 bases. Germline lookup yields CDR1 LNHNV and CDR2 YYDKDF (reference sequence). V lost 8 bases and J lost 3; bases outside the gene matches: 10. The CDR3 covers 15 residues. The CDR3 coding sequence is TGTGCCACCGCGCACAAAAGCGGGAGAACAGATACGCAGTATTTT. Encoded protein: CATAHKSGRTDTQYF.

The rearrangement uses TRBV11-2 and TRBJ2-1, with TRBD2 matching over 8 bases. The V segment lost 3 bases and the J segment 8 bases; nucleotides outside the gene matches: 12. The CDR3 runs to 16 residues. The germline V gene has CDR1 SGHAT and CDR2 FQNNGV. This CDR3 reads CASSFRRGGPRDEQFF. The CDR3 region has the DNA TGTGCCAGCAGCTTTCGTCGGGGGGGCCCTAGGGATGAGCAGTTCTTC.

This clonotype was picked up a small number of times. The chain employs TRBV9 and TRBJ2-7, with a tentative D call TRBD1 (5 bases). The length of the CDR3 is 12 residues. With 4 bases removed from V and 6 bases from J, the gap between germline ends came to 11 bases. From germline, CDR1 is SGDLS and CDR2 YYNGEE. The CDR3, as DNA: TGTGCCAGCAGCCCCAGTCAGGGCGAGCAGTACTTC. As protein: CASSPSQGEQYF.

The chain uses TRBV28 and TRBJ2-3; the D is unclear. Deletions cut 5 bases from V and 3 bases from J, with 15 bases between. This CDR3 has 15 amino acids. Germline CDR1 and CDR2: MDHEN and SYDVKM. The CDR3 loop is CASSTSSSRTDTQYF. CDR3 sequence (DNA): TGTGCCAGCAGTACATCTTCGTCCCGTACAGATACGCAGTATTTT. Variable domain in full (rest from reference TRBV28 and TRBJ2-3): DVKVTQSSRYLVKRTGEKVFLECVQDMDHENMFWYRQDPGLGLRLIYFSYDVKMKEKGDIPEGYSVSREKKERFSLILESASTNQTSMYLCASSTSSSRTDTQYFGPGTRLTVL.

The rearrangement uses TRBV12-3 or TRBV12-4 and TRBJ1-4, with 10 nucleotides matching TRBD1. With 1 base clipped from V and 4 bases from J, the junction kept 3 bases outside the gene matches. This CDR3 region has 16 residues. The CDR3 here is CASSLGTGGDNEKLFF. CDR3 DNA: TGTGCCAGCAGTTTAGGGACAGGGGGAGATAATGAAAAACTGTTTTTT.

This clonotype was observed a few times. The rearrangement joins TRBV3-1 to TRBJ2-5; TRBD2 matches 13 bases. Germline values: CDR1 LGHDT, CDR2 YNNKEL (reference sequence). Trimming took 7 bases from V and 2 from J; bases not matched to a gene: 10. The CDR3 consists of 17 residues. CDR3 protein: CASTPGLAGRGQETQYF. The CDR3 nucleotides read TGTGCCAGCACCCCGGGACTAGCGGGAAGGGGTCAAGAGACCCAGTACTTC.

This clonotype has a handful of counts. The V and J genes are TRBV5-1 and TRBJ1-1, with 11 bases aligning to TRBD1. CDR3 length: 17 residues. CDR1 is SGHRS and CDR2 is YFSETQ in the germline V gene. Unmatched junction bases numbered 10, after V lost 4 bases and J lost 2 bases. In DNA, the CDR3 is TGCGCCAGCAGCATGGACAGGGGGCAGTTAATAAACACTGAAGCTTTCTTT. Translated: CASSMDRGQLINTEAFF.

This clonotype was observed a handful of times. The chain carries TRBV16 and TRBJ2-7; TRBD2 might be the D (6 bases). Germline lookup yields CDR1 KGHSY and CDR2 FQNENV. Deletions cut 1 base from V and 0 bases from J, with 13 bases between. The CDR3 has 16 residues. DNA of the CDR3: TGTGCCAGCAGCCAATTAGCGCGGGGTCCCTCCTACGAGCAGTACTTC. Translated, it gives CASSQLARGPSYEQYF.

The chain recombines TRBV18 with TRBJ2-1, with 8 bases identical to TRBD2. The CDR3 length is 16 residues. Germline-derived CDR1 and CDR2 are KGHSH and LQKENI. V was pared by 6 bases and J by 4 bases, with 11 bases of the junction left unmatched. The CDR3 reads CASSPAYPSGYNEQFF. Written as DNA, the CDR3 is TGTGCCAGCTCCCCCGCTTACCCTAGCGGGTACAATGAGCAGTTCTTC.

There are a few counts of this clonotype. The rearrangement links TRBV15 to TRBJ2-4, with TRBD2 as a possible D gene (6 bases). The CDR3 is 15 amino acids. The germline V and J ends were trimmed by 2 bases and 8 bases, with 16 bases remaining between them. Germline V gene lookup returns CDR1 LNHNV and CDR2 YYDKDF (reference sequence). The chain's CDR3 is CATSRPFRDLDIQYF. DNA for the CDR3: TGTGCCACCAGCAGACCCTTCCGGGACTTGGACATTCAGTACTTC.

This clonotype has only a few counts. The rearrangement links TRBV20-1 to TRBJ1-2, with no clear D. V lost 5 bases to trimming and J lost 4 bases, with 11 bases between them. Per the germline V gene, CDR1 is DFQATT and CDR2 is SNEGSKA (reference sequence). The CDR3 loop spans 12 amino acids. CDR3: CSAQDLLYGYTF. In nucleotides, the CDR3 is TGCAGTGCTCAGGATCTGCTCTATGGCTACACCTTC.

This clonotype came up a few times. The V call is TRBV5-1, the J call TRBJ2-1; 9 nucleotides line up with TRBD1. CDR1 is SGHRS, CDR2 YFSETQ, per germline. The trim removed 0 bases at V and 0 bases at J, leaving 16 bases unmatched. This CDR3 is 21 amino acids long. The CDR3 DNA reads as TGCGCCAGCAGCTTGGGGGACAGGGTTGGGTGGCTGGAAAGCTCCTACAATGAGCAGTTCTTC. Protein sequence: CASSLGDRVGWLESSYNEQFF.

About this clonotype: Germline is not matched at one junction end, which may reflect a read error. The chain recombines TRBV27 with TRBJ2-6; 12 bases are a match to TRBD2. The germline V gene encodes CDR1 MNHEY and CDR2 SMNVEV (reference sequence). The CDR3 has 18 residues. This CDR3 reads CANSLEGLAGVGANVLTF. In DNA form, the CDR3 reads TGTGCCAACAGTTTAGAGGGACTAGCGGGTGTTGGGGCCAACGTCCTGACTTTC.

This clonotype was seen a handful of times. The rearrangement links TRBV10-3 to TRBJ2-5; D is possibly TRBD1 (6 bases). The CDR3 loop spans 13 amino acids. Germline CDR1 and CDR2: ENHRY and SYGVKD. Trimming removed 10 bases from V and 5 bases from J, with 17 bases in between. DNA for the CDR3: TGTGCCACCAAGCCCCGGACAGAGGAGACCCAGTACTTC. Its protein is CATKPRTEETQYF.

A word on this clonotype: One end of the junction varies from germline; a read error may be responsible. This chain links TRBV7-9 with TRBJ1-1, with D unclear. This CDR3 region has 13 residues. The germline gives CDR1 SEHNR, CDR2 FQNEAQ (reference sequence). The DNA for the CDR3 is TGTGCCAGCAGCTTAGGAGAGAACACTGGAGCTTTCTTT. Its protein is CASSLGENTGAFF.

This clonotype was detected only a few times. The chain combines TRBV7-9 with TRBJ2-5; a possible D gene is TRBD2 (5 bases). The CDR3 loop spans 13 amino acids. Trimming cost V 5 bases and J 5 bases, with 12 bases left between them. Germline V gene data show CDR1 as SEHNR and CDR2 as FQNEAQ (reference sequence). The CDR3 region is CASSPFPGETQYF. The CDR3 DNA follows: TGTGCCAGCAGCCCGTTTCCGGGGGAGACCCAGTACTTC.

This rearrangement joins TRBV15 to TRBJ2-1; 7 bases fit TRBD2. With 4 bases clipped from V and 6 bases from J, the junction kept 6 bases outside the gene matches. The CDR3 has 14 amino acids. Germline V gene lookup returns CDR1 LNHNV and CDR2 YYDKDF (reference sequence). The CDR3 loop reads CATSTPAGCNEQFF. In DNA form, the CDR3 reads TGTGCCACCAGCACCCCAGCGGGATGCAATGAGCAGTTCTTC.

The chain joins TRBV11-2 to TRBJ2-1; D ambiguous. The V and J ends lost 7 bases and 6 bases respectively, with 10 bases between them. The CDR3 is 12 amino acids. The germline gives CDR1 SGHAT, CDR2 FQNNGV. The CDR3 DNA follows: TGTGCCAGCACCAAGTTAGCCAATGAGCAGTTCTTC. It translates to CASTKLANEQFF.

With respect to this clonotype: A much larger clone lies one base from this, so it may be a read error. The CDR3 DNA sequence: TGTGCCGGCAGCCGTTCAGTCACCCGATACAATGAGCAGTTCTTC. It is translated as CAGSRSVTRYNEQFF. The chain couples TRBV7-2 to TRBJ2-1; D remains ambiguous. The germline V gene encodes CDR1 SGHTA and CDR2 FQGNSA. The CDR3 spans 15 residues.

The CDR3 nucleotides read TGTGCCAGCAGTTTTTCAGGCAGGGGAGGGGAGACCCAGTACTTC. Translation: CASSFSGRGGETQYF. The rearrangement links TRBV12-3 or TRBV12-4 to TRBJ2-5; possible D gene TRBD2, 7 bases. This CDR3 comprises 15 residues. Trimming left V 3 bases short and J 5 bases short, with 16 bases between.

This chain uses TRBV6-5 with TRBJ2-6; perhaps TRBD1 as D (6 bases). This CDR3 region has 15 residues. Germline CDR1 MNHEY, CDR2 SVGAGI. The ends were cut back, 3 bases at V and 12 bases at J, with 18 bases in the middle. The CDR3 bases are TGTGCCAGCAGTTATTATCAGACAGGTCTAAGCGTCCTGACTTTC. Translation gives CASSYYQTGLSVLTF.

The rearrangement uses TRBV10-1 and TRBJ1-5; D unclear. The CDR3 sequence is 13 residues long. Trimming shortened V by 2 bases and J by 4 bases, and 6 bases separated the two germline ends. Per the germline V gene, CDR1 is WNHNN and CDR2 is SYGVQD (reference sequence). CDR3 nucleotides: TGCGCCAGCAGTGAGAGGATAAATCAGCCCCAGCATTTT. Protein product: CASSERINQPQHF.

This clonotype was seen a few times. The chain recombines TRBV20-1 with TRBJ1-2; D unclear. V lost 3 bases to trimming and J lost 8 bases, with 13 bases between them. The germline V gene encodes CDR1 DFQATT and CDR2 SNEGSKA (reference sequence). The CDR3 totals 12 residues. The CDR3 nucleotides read TGCAGTGCTAGCAAGGACCCCTGGGGCTACACCTTC. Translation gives CSASKDPWGYTF.

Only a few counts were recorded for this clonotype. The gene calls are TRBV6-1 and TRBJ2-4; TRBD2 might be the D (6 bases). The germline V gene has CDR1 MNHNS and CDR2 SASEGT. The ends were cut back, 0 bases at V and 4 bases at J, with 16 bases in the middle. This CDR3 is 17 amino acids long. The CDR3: CASSEAGGNWVKNIQYF. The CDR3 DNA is TGTGCCAGCAGTGAAGCCGGAGGGAACTGGGTTAAAAACATTCAGTACTTC.

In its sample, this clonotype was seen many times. The CDR3 is CSAIAGTYEQYF. The CDR3 nucleotides are TGCAGTGCCATCGCTGGGACCTACGAGCAGTACTTC. This rearrangement joins TRBV20-1 to TRBJ2-7, with D unresolved. The CDR3 loop spans 12 amino acids. The germline CDR1 and CDR2 sequences are DFQATT and SNEGSKA (reference sequence). Trimming stripped 6 bases from V and 2 bases from J, with 11 bases between.

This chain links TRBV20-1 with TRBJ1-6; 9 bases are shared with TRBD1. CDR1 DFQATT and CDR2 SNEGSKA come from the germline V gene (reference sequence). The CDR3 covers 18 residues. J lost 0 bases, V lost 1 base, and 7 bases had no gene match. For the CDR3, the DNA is TGCAGTGCTAGAGGGACAGGGGACTCGCTCTCCTATAATTCACCCCTCCACTTT. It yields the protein CSARGTGDSLSYNSPLHF.

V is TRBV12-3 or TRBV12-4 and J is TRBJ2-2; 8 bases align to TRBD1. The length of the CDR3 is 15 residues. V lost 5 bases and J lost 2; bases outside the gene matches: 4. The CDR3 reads CASSRTGQNTGELFF. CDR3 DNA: TGTGCCAGCAGTCGGACAGGGCAAAACACCGGGGAGCTGTTTTTT.